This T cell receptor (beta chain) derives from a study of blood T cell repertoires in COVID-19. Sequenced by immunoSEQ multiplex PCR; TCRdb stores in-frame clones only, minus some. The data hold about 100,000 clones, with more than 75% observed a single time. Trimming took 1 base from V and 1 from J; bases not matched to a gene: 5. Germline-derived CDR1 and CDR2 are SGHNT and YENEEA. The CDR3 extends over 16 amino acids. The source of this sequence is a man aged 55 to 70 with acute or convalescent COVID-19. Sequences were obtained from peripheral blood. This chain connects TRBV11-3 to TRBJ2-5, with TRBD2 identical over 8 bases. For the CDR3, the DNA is TGTGCCAGCAGCTTAGGGGATAGCGGGGTCCAAGAGACCCAGTACTTC. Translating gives CASSLGDSGVQETQYF.